What follows are 10 T cell receptor beta chains derived from one specimen sequenced in a study of response to subunit inactivated influenza vaccine. TCRdb used MiXCR to reprocess the RT-PCR reads, holding one entry per CDR3 protein. The sample contains around 490,000 distinct CDR3 sequences, 7.5% to 8.5% of which appear only once. The sample here was PBMCs from blood, taken approximately 25 months after vaccination. The receptors stem from a man between 50 and 70 years old who received an inactivated influenza vaccine.

The gene calls are TRBV11-2 and TRBJ2-7; no reliable D call. Germline loops: CDR1 SGHAT, CDR2 FQNNGV. The CDR3 runs to 14 residues. V was clipped by 1 base and J by 3 bases, with 10 bases between them. The CDR3 is CASSLGVEIYEQYF. The CDR3 DNA reads as TGTGCCAGCAGCTTAGGAGTGGAGATCTACGAGCAGTACTTC. The complete variable domain, with remaining parts taken from reference TRBV11-2 and TRBJ2-7, reads EAGVAQSPRYKIIEKRQSVAFWCNPISGHATLYWYQQILGQGPKLLIQFQNNGVVDDSQLPKDRFSAERLKGVDSTLKIQPAKLEDSAVYLCASSLGVEIYEQYFGPGTRLTVT.

This chain links TRBV9 with TRBJ2-7; the D gene could be TRBD1 or TRBD2 (5 bases each). This CDR3 spans 14 amino acids. Germline-derived CDR1 and CDR2 are SGDLS and YYNGEE. V gave up 3 bases and J gave up 3 bases, with 13 bases separating them. For the CDR3, the DNA is TGTGCCAGCAGCGCCGGGACCGTGAACTACGAGCAGTACTTC. Translated, it gives CASSAGTVNYEQYF.

This clonotype has only a few counts. The chain combines TRBV12-3 or TRBV12-4 with TRBJ1-4; D is ambiguous. Deletions cut 7 bases from V and 5 bases from J, with 17 bases between. The CDR3 runs 15 residues. This chain's CDR3 is CASTQSSPGNEKLFF. CDR3 sequence (DNA): TGTGCCAGCACTCAATCAAGCCCCGGCAATGAAAAACTGTTTTTT.

This clonotype has just a few counts. The V and J genes are TRBV29-1 and TRBJ1-1, with 8 bases fitting TRBD1. V was pared by 6 bases and J by 4 bases, with 4 bases of the junction left unmatched. Germline CDR1 is SQVTM and CDR2 is ANQGSEA. The CDR3 contains 12 residues. The CDR3 bases are TGCAGCGTAGACAGGGGTAGCACTGAAGCTTTCTTT. This gives the protein CSVDRGSTEAFF.

The rearrangement uses TRBV4-3 and TRBJ1-1; 7 bases fit TRBD1. The length of the CDR3 is 15 residues. Unmatched junction bases numbered 9, after V lost 3 bases and J lost 5 bases. Per germline, CDR1 LGHNA and CDR2 YSLEER. The CDR3 DNA is TGCGCCAGCAGCCAGGAAGGGGGCTTAGCTACTGAAGCTTTCTTT. Translating it yields CASSQEGGLATEAFF.

At least ten counts were recorded for this clonotype. The chain is built from TRBV27 and TRBJ2-3; 7 bases fit TRBD2. This CDR3 is built from 15 residues. The germline V gene has CDR1 MNHEY and CDR2 SMNVEV (reference sequence). V lost 4 bases, J lost 0 bases, and 4 bases stayed unmatched. As DNA, the CDR3 is TGTGCCAGCAGTTATGGGGAGGGGAGCACAGATACGCAGTATTTT. Translation gives CASSYGEGSTDTQYF.

Details on this clonotype: The junction shows a germline mismatch at one end, possibly a read error. The chain uses TRBV25-1 and TRBJ1-1; D is uncertain. The CDR3 consists of 13 residues. The germline V gene has CDR1 MGHDK and CDR2 SYGVNS. The CDR3 DNA sequence: TGTGCCAGCAGCGTTCTCCTGAACACTGAACCTTTCTTT. The encoded protein is CASSVLLNTEPFF.

CDR3 in amino acids: CSASNSFSYEQYF. CDR3 bases: TGCAGTGCTAGTAATAGCTTTAGCTACGAGCAGTACTTC. The rearrangement uses TRBV20-1 and TRBJ2-7; D not certain. The V gene's germline CDR1 is DFQATT and CDR2 SNEGSKA (reference sequence). Trimming cost V 3 bases and J 3 bases, with 12 bases left between them. The CDR3 covers 13 residues.

This rearrangement joins TRBV7-2 to TRBJ2-2; 8 nucleotides align to TRBD2. The junction had 6 bases not matched to a gene; V was cut back by 5 bases and J by 7 bases. CDR3 length: 14 residues. Germline V gene lookup returns CDR1 SGHTA and CDR2 FQGNSA. This CDR3 is CASSPGTRGGELFF. In DNA form, the CDR3 reads TGTGCCAGCAGCCCAGGGACTAGGGGCGGGGAGCTGTTTTTT. The whole variable domain, remainder taken from reference TRBV7-2 and TRBJ2-2, is GAGVSQSPSNKVTEKGKDVELRCDPISGHTALYWYRQSLGQGLEFLIYFQGNSAPDKSGLPSDRFSAERTGGSVSTLTIQRTQQEDSAVYLCASSPGTRGGELFFGEGSRLTVL.

This clonotype came up a few times. The chain joins TRBV12-3 or TRBV12-4 to TRBJ2-3; a weak D match, TRBD2 (6 bases). Trimming took off 5 bases at V and 1 base at J, with 13 bases between the two ends. CDR3 length: 15 residues. CDR3 DNA sequence: TGTGCCAGCAGTCCCCCGGGGAGGCGCACAGATACGCAGTATTTT. Translation: CASSPPGRRTDTQYF.